The T cell receptor beta chain under discussion was sequenced for a study of CD8+CD57+ T cells in acquired aplastic anemia. Background on the study: Sorted CD4+ and CD8+ cells gave a mean 3.2 ug DNA, range 0.2 to 27.4 ug.

The CDR3 contains 14 residues. V trimming: 6 bases; J trimming: 3 bases; junction bases outside the gene matches: 8. By flow cytometry, patients selected for sequencing had shown an expansion of CD8+CD57+ cells. Every patient presented with severe acquired aplastic anemia. Patients were therapy-naive when their blood was sampled. Genomic DNA templated the TCR beta VDJ and CDR3 profiling. TCRdb ran MiXCR on the reads and lists one entry per CDR3 protein. The top ten hold about 44% of the sample, which has some 180,000 distinct CDR3 sequences, less than 65% seen once. The sample was sorted CD4+, CD8+, or CD8+CD57+ T cells (not recorded which) from PBMCs. The rearrangement uses TRBV12-3 or TRBV12-4 and TRBJ2-7, with TRBD1 identical over 7 bases. The clonotype was recovered from a human donor with aplastic anemia. CDR3 sequence (DNA): TGTGCCAGCAGGGCCGACAGGGACGACTACGAGCAGTACTTC. Protein sequence: CASRADRDDYEQYF.